This T cell receptor beta chain was captured by sequencing in a study of blood T cell repertoires in COVID-19. About the study: Acute and convalescent COVID-19 samples came from the United States, Italy and Spain.

All enrollees were roughly 18 to 100 years old and from fewer than 30 US areas. In the authors' methods: The authors estimated nucleated cell counts from reference gene primer amplification. The assay was immunoSEQ multiplex PCR, and TCRdb's table has in-frame clones only and misses some. The V and J calls and clone size come from that table; D and trimming were worked out from the DNA. Found here are hundreds of thousands of clones, about nine tenths of them singletons; the top ten hold roughly a tenth. This clone was seen more than once but under ten times. Germline V gives CDR1 LNHDA, CDR2 SQIVND (reference sequence). The CDR3 covers 15 residues. The V gene end was trimmed by 7 bases and the J gene end by 0 bases; junction bases not matched to a gene: 5.

Sequenced: PBMCs or T cells enriched from blood (not recorded which). The chain joins TRBV19 to TRBJ2-5, with 10 bases that match TRBD2. This clonotype originated in a woman aged 40 to 50 who had recovered from COVID-19. CDR3 loop: CASTKREGNQETQYF. CDR3 bases: TGTGCCAGTACTAAGCGGGAGGGGAACCAAGAGACCCAGTACTTC.